The subject of this entry is one T cell receptor beta chain. Its antigen is unknown. The entry originates in a study of post-analysis software for immune sequencing data. Study-wide background: As for disease course, relapsing-remitting, secondary progressive and progressive-relapsing multiple sclerosis were all included.

Unique molecular identifiers were built into the TCR beta cDNA libraries. TCRdb recomputed calls from the PCR reads with MiXCR, one row per CDR3 protein. The table records approximately 400,000 distinct CDR3 sequences, around 33% of them present only once. The CDR3 is 13 residues long. CDR1 SGHNT and CDR2 YENEEA come from the germline V gene. V was pared by 5 bases and J by 10 bases, with 15 bases between. The study, taken as a whole, reports: About 5 TRBV segments appeared more often in patients than in controls, and TRBV5-6, TRBV5-1 and TRBV20-1 were among these.

The genes are TRBV11-3 and TRBJ2-1; maybe TRBD2 (5 bases). The TCR comes from a girl under 18 with multiple sclerosis. Input material: blood. Here the CDR3 DNA reads TGTGCCAGCAGCCCCCGAGGGAGAGCGGAGCAGTTCTTC. Translated, it gives CASSPRGRAEQFF.